This T cell receptor beta chain emerged from a study of T-cell reconstitution after alpha-beta-depleted transplantation in children. Study observations and caveats: From newly produced T cells came most of the T-cell counts and diversity one year after transplant. Several hundred rapidly expanded clones from non-depleted graft cells reportedly supplied alpha-beta T cells about two months post-transplant. Surviving recipient T cells and thymic progenitors accounted for the high day-60 TCRbeta diversity observed in some patients.

Germline CDR1 MNHEY, CDR2 SVGEGT. This CDR3 contains 15 residues. V lost 6 bases to trimming and J lost 2 bases; unmatched junction nucleotides: 8. The authors prepared the TCRbeta library with unique molecular identifiers. One entry per CDR3 protein results from TCRdb running MiXCR on the PCR reads. The sample consists of fewer than 1 million distinct CDR3 sequences, roughly 15% of them appearing once. This clonotype was counted ten times or more. Its antigen remains unknown. This receptor was obtained from a male patient aged 10 to 17 who had a stem cell transplant for acute lymphoblastic leukemia, so the T cells may come from the graft donor. The material was PBMCs, mostly from graft donor cells, obtained 360 days after TCRalphabeta/CD19-depleted stem cell transplant. This chain joins TRBV6-2 or TRBV6-3 and TRBJ2-5, with 8 bases identical to TRBD2. This CDR3 is CASRTLAGPQETQYF. The CDR3 DNA is TGTGCCAGCAGGACCTTAGCGGGACCTCAAGAGACCCAGTACTTC.